Listed here are 6 T cell receptor beta chains from one sample, sequenced in a study of blood T cell repertoires in COVID-19. The protocol was immunoSEQ multiplex PCR, while the TCRdb copy is restricted to in-frame clones and leaves out a portion. The sample records 110,000 or so clones, approximately 80% being singletons. What was sequenced was peripheral blood. Source of these receptors: a woman in her thirties or forties with acute or convalescent COVID-19.

The chain is built from TRBV10-3 and TRBJ2-7; TRBD2 aligns across 10 bases. Germline V lookup: CDR1 ENHRY, CDR2 SYGVKD. The J segment lost 3 bases and the V segment lost 4 bases, leaving 6 bases of the junction unmatched. This CDR3 spans 15 amino acids. CDR3: CAISAVAGGGYEQYF. The CDR3 DNA reads as TGTGCCATCAGTGCAGTAGCGGGGGGTGGCTACGAGCAGTACTTC.

This chain uses TRBV7-2 with TRBJ1-1; TRBD1 is a possible D gene (5 bases). The CDR3 is 15 residues long. Trimming stripped 1 base from V and 6 bases from J, with 15 bases between. The germline V gene encodes CDR1 SGHTA and CDR2 FQGNSA. CDR3 sequence: CASSLDRVRAAEAFF. The CDR3 DNA reads as TGTGCCAGCAGCTTAGATCGAGTCAGGGCGGCTGAAGCTTTCTTT.

This clone was seen just once. The rearrangement uses TRBV2 and TRBJ2-3; D perhaps matches TRBD2 (7 bases). In germline, CDR1 is SNHLY, CDR2 FYNNEI. Trimming removed 7 bases from V and 1 base from J, with 18 bases in between. The CDR3 consists of 16 residues. The CDR3 DNA sequence: TGTGCCAGCACCAAAGGGGGGGGCGGGGGCACAGATACGCAGTATTTT. This encodes CASTKGGGGGTDTQYF.

The chain links TRBV6-6 to TRBJ1-2; D possibly corresponds to TRBD1 (6 bases). The length of the CDR3 is 16 residues. Trimming removed 5 bases at V and 4 bases at J, with 20 bases between. Germline V gene lookup returns CDR1 MNHNY and CDR2 SVGAGI (reference sequence). CDR3 in amino acids: CASSRVSGGQSYGYTF. The CDR3 DNA is TGTGCCAGCAGTCGAGTGTCGGGGGGCCAGTCCTATGGCTACACCTTC.

The chain carries TRBV4-1 and TRBJ1-6; no reliable D call. Germline assignment: CDR1 MGHRA and CDR2 YSYEKL. V lost 0 bases to trimming and J lost 8 bases, with 14 bases between them. The CDR3 runs to 16 residues. The CDR3: CASSQDLSSSYSPLHF. CDR3 in DNA: TGCGCCAGCAGCCAAGACCTCTCCTCGTCCTATTCACCCCTCCACTTT.

This clone occurred once. The rearrangement joins TRBV13 to TRBJ2-7; 10 positions agree with TRBD2. CDR3 length: 15 amino acids. V lost 3 bases and J lost 3; bases outside the gene matches: 5. Germline V lookup: CDR1 PRHDT, CDR2 FYEKMQ (reference sequence). CDR3 amino acids: CASSFYTSGVYEQYF. The CDR3, as DNA: TGTGCCAGCAGCTTCTATACTAGCGGGGTCTACGAGCAGTACTTC.